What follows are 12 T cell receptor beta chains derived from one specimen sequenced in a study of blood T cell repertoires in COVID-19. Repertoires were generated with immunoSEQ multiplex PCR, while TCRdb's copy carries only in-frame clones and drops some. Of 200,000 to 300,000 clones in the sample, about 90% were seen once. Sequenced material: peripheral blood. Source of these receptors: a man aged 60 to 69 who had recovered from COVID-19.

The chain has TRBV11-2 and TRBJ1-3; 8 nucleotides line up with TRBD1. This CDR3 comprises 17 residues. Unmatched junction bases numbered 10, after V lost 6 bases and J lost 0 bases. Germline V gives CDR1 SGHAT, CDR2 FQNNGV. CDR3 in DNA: TGTGCCAGCAGATCGATCGGGACAGGTTACTCTGGAAACACCATATATTTT. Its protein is CASRSIGTGYSGNTIYF.

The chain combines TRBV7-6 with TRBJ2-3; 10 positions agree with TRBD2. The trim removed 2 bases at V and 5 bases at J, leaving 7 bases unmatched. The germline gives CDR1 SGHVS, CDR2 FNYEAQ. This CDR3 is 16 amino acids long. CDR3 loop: CASSLNSGGALDTQYF. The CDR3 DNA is TGTGCCAGCAGCTTAAACAGCGGGGGGGCCTTAGATACGCAGTATTTT.

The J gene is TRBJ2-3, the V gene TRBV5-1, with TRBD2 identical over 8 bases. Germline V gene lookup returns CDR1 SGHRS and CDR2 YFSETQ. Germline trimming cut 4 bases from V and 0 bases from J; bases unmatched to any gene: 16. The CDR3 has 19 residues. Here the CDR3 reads CASSLRFAGGRDSTDTQYF. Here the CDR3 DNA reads TGCGCCAGCAGCCTAAGGTTTGCGGGGGGTAGAGATAGCACAGATACGCAGTATTTT.

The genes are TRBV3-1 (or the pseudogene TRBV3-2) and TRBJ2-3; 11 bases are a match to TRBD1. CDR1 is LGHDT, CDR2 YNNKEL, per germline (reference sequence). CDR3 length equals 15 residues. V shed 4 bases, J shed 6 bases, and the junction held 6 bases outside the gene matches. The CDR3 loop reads CASSLGQGAWDTQYF. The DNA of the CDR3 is TGTGCCAGCAGCCTTGGACAGGGGGCGTGGGATACGCAGTATTTT.

The CDR3 DNA is TGTGCCACCAGTGACGAAAACGCGGGCAGCACTGAAGCTTTCTTT. This encodes CATSDENAGSTEAFF. V and J are TRBV24-1 and TRBJ1-1; D not certain. The germline V gene encodes CDR1 KGHDR and CDR2 SFDVKD. The V end lost 4 bases, the J end lost 4 bases, and 15 bases lay between the germline ends. This CDR3 has 15 residues.

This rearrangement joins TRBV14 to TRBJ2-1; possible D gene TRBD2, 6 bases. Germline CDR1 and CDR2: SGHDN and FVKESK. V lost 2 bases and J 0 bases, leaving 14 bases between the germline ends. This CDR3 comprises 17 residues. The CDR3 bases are TGTGCCAGCAGCCAAACAAAAGCGGGTTTCTCCTACAATGAGCAGTTCTTC. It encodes CASSQTKAGFSYNEQFF.

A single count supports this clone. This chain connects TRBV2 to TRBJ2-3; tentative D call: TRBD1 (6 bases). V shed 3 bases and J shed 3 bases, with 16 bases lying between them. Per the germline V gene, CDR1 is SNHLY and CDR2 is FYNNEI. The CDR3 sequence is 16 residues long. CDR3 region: CASSDPMWGQTDTQYF. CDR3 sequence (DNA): TGTGCCAGCAGTGACCCTATGTGGGGGCAGACAGATACGCAGTATTTT.

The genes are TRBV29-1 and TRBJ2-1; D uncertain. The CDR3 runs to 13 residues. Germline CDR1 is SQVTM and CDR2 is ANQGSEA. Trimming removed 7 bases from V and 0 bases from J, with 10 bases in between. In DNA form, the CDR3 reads TGCAGCGCCCTCAGGTACTCCTACAATGAGCAGTTCTTC. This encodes CSALRYSYNEQFF.

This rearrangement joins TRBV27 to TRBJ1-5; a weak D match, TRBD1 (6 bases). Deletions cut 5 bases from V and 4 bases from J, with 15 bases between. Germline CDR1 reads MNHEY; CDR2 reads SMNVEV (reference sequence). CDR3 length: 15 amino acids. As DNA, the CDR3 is TGTGCCAGCAGTCTAGGGGGTCCGGGTAATCAGCCCCAGCATTTT. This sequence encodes CASSLGGPGNQPQHF.

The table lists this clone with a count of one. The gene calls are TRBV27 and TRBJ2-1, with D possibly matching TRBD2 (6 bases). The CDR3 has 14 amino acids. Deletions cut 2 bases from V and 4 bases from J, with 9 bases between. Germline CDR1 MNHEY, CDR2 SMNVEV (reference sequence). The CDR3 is CASSLRRGYNEQFF. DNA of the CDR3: TGTGCCAGCAGTTTACGTCGGGGGTACAATGAGCAGTTCTTC.

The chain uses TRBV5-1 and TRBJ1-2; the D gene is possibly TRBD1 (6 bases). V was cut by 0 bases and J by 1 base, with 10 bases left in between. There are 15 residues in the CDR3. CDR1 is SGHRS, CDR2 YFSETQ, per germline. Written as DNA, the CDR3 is TGCGCCAGCAGCTTGGCGGGACAAAATAACTATGGCTACACCTTC. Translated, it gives CASSLAGQNNYGYTF.

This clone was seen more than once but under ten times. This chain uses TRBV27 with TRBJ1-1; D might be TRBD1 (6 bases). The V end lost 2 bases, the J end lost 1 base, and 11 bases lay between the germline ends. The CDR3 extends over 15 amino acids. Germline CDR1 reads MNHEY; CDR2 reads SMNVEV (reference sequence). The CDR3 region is CASSLRGGPNTEAFF. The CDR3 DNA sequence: TGTGCCAGCAGTTTACGCGGGGGGCCGAACACTGAAGCTTTCTTT.